This paragraph reports one T cell receptor beta chain. Its antigen is not known. The data originate from a study of shared clonotypes between healthy human individuals. The authors split each subset's genomic DNA evenly across several immunoSEQ plates. In the sorted-subset replicate PCRs, 200 ng DNA, roughly 30,000 T cell genomes, was used. TCRdb's copy holds only in-frame clones and misses some; the assay was immunoSEQ multiplex PCR. The sample records roughly 1.5 million clones, 95% to 99% being singletons. CDR3 size: 15 residues. The germline CDR1 and CDR2 sequences are MNHNS and SASEGT. The V end lost 7 bases, the J end lost 0 bases, and 12 bases lay between the germline ends. General study findings and limits: Richness estimates generally favored naive over memory subsets. Collection of samples was limited to blood; tissue repertoires likely differ.

The sequencing input was naive CD4+ T cells sorted from blood. Sample subset: CD45RA+ positively selected. This chain joins TRBV6-1 and TRBJ2-2; D unclear. The origin of this receptor is a man aged 30 to 45 in good health. CDR3 protein: CASTVLAANTGELFF. Written as DNA, the CDR3 is TGTGCCAGCACTGTCCTGGCTGCGAACACCGGGGAGCTGTTTTTT.